This paragraph reports one T cell receptor (beta chain). The antigen remains unidentified. The data are from a study of neoadjuvant nivolumab and ipilimumab in lung cancer. Study-wide findings and caveats: Higher pretherapy blood TCR richness went with higher resected-tumor richness.

The repertoire was sequenced with immunoSEQ multiplex PCR; TCRdb's copy has only in-frame clones and lacks some. Of approximately 31,000 clones listed, less than 95% are singletons. The germline V and J ends were trimmed by 4 bases and 0 bases, with 8 bases remaining between them. CDR1 and CDR2 (germline): SGHRS, YFSETQ. This CDR3 has 13 amino acids. The sample consisted of peripheral blood, taken after neoadjuvant nivolumab, alone or with ipilimumab, at or shortly before surgery. The TCR was taken from an adult with non-small cell lung cancer. The chain recombines TRBV5-1 with TRBJ2-7, with D tentatively TRBD2 (5 bases). In nucleotides, the CDR3 is TGCGCCAGCAGCCAAGGGAGCTCCTACGAGCAGTACTTC. This codes for CASSQGSSYEQYF.